A single T cell receptor beta chain is shown here with its context. These data originate in a study of blood T cell repertoires in COVID-19. Whole-study context: Spain, Italy and the United States supplied samples that represented acute and convalescent COVID-19. From T cells, B-cell-depleted T cells, or PBMCs came the material, which was cDNA or gDNA.

TCRdb's table, derived via immunoSEQ multiplex PCR, lists solely in-frame clones and lacks some. This sample yields about 58,000 clones, of which about 78% are seen a single time; over 4% belongs to the top ten. There are 19 residues in the CDR3. Sequenced sample: peripheral blood. This sequence joins TRBV21-1 and TRBJ2-1; the D segment call TRBD1 is taken from the table without a DNA check. TRBV21-1 is shown as a pseudogene. This clonotype was sampled from a human donor in a cohort sampled during active COVID-19. CDR3 region: CASSRDRGKLPYLYNEQFF. The CDR3 DNA sequence: TGTGCCAGCAGCAGAGACAGGGGTAAACTACCGTACCTCTACAATGAGCAGTTCTTC.